Sequencing of this T cell receptor (beta chain) was carried out in a study of cytomegalovirus exposure and HLA in healthy donors. Study information: Assignment to the Caucasian-associated ancestry cluster applied to over 70% of the approximately 380 genotyped donors.

Unmatched junction bases numbered 9, after V lost 5 bases and J lost 3 bases. In germline, CDR1 is SGHVS, CDR2 FQNEAQ. This CDR3 contains 15 residues. Amplification used 60 Vbeta primers and 13 Jbeta primers. Only in-frame clones appear in the TCRdb table, and some are missing; sequencing was by immunoSEQ multiplex PCR. The sample has 150,000 to 250,000 clones, around 79% seen once. This clone was seen a few times. Its cognate antigen is unknown. Study outcomes and limitations: No immune exposure information besides CMV serostatus was available. A missense DCLRE1C variant was associated with V- and J-gene trimming of TCR beta chains in a later analysis, and an independent cohort replicated the association. Three CMV-associated chains proved CMV antigen-specific in vitro.

The material sequenced was PBMCs. The source is a woman aged 25 to 45 in good health and CMV-seropositive. The chain employs TRBV7-8 and TRBJ2-7; 8 nucleotides align to TRBD1. The CDR3 region has the DNA TGTGCCAGCAGCCCACGGACAGGGTTAGGCTACGAGCAGTACTTC. This encodes CASSPRTGLGYEQYF.